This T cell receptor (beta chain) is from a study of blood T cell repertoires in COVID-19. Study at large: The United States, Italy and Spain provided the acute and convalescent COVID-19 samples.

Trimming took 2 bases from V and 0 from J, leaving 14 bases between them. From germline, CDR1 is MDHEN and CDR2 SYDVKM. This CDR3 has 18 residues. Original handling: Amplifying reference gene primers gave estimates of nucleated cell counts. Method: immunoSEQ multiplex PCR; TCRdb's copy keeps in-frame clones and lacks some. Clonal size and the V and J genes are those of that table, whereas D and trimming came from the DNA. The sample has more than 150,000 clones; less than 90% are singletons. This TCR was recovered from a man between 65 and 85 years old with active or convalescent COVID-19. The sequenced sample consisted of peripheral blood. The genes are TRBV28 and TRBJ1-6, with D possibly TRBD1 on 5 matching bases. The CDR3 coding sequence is TGTGCCAGCAGTTTAGGTTTCGGGGGAAGCTCCTATAATTCACCCCTCCACTTT. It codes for CASSLGFGGSSYNSPLHF.